This paragraph reports one TCR beta chain. Trimming left V 1 base short and J 4 bases short, with 14 bases between. Germline CDR1 and CDR2: LGHNA and YSLEER. The CDR3 extends over 17 amino acids. This sample is drawn from a study of T-cell memory formation after mild COVID-19. TCRdb fed the 5' RACE reads into MiXCR, producing one record per CDR3 protein. Here the sample spans approximately 240,000 distinct CDR3 sequences, about a sixth being singletons. The chain combines TRBV4-3 with TRBJ2-6, with D possibly being TRBD1 or TRBD2 (5 bases each). The sample taken for sequencing was PBMCs or a T cell subset sorted from them (not recorded which). This clonotype was sampled from a man younger than 30 who had mild COVID-19 (a few samples of this study predate the infection). Cell type and time point are not known. The CDR3 reads CASSQGGWGTGANVLTF. The CDR3 coding sequence is TGCGCCAGCAGCCAAGGAGGGTGGGGGACCGGGGCCAACGTCCTGACTTTC.